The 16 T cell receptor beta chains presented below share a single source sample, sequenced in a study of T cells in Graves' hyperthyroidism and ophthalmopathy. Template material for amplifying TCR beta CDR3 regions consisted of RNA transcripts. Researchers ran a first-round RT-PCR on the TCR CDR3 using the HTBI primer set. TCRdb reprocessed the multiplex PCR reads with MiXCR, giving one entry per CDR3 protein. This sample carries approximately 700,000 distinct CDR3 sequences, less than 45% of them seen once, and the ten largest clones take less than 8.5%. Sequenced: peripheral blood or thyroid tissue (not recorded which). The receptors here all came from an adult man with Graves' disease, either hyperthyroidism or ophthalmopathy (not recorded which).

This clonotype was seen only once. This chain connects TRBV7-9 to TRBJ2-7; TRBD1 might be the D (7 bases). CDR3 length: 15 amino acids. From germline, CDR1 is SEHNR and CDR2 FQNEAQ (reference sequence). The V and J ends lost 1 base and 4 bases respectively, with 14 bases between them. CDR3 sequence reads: CASSLVAGGLYEQYF. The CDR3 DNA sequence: TGTGCCAGCAGCTTAGTTGCAGGGGGGTTATACGAGCAGTACTTC.

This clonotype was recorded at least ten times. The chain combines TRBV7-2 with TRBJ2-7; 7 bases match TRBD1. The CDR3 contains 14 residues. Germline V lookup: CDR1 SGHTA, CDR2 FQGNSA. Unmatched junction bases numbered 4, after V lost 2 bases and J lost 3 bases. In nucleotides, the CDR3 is TGTGCCAGCAGCTTAAAACAGGGGATCTACGAGCAGTACTTC. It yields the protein CASSLKQGIYEQYF.

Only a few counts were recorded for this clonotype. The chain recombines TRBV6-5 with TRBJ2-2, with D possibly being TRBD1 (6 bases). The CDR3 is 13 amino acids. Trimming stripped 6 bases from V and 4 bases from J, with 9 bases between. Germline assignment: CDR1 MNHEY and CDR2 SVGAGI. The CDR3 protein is CASRTQGTGELFF. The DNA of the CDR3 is TGTGCCAGCAGAACACAGGGCACCGGGGAGCTGTTTTTT.

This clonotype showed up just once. For the CDR3, the DNA is TGTGCCAGCAGCCGCCCTCGGACAGGGATCTCTGGAAACACCATATATTTT. Residues: CASSRPRTGISGNTIYF. This chain connects TRBV9 to TRBJ1-3; 8 nucleotides agree with TRBD1. V lost 4 bases to trimming and J lost 0 bases; unmatched junction nucleotides: 9. Germline V lookup: CDR1 SGDLS, CDR2 YYNGEE. CDR3 length: 17 amino acids. Full variable domain (missing parts from reference TRBV9 and TRBJ1-3): DSGVTQTPKHLITATGQRVTLRCSPRSGDLSVYWYQQSLDQGLQFLIQYYNGEERAKGNILERFSAQQFPDLHSELNLSSLELGDSALYFCASSRPRTGISGNTIYFGEGSWLTVV.

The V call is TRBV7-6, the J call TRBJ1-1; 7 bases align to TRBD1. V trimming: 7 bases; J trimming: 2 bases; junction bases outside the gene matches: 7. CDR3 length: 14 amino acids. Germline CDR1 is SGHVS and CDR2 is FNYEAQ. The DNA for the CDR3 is TGTGCCAGCATTAGGACAGGCGGTAACACTGAAGCTTTCTTT. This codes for CASIRTGGNTEAFF.

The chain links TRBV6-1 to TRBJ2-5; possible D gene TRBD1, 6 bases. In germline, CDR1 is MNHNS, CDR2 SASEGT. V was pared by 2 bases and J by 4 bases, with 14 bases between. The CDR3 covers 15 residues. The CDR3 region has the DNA TGTGCCAGCAGTGAAAGGGGGACCGGACCAGAGACCCAGTACTTC. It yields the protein CASSERGTGPETQYF.

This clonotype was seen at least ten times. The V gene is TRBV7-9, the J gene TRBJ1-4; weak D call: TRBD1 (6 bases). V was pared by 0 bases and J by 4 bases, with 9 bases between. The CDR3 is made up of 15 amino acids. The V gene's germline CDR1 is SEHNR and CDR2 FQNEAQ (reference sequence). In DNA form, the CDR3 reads TGTGCCAGCAGCTTAGCGAGGGGGTATAATGAAAAACTGTTTTTT. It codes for CASSLARGYNEKLFF.

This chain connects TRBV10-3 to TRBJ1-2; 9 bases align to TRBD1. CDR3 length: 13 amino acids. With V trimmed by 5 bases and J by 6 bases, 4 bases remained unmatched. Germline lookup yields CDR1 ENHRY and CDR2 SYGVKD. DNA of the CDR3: TGTGCCATCAGTTCGGACAGGGGCGATGGCTACACCTTC. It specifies CAISSDRGDGYTF.

DNA for the CDR3: TGTGCCAGCCTCATCCCGGGACAGGGAAATGAAAAACTGTTTTTT. This codes for CASLIPGQGNEKLFF. The chain couples TRBV2 to TRBJ1-4; 9 nucleotides match TRBD1. Per the germline V gene, CDR1 is SNHLY and CDR2 is FYNNEI. V trimming: 8 bases; J trimming: 5 bases; junction bases outside the gene matches: 9. The CDR3 extends over 15 amino acids.

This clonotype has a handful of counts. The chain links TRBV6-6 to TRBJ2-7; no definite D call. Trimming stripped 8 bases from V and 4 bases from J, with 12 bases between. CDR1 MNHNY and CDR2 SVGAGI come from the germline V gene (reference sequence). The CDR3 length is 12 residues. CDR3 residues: CASLRVGYEQYF. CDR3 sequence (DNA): TGTGCCAGCCTCAGAGTAGGGTACGAGCAGTACTTC.

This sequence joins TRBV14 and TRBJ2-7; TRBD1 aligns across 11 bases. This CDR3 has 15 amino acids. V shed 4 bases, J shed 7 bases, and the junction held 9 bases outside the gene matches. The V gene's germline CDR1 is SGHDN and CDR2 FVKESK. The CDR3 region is CASSPGQGEEGEQYF. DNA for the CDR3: TGTGCCAGCAGCCCGGGACAGGGGGAGGAAGGGGAGCAGTACTTC. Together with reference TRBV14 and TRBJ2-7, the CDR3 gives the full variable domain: EAGVTQFPSHSVIEKGQTVTLRCDPISGHDNLYWYRRVMGKEIKFLLHFVKESKQDESGMPNNRFLAERTGGTYSTLKVQPAELEDSGVYFCASSPGQGEEGEQYFGPGTRLTVT.

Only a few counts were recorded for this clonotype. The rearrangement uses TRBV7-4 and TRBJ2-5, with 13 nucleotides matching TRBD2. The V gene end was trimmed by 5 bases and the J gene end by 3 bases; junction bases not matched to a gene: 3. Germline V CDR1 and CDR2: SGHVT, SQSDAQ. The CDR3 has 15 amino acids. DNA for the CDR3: TGTGCCAGCAGCCAAGGACTAGCGGGAGAAGAGACCCAGTACTTC. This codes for CASSQGLAGEETQYF.

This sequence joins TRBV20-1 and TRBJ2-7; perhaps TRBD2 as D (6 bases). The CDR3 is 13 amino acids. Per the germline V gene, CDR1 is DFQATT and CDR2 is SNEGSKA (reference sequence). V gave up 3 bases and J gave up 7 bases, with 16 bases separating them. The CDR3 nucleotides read TGCAGTGCTAGTGTCTGGGACTCCTTTGAGCAGTACTTC. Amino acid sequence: CSASVWDSFEQYF.

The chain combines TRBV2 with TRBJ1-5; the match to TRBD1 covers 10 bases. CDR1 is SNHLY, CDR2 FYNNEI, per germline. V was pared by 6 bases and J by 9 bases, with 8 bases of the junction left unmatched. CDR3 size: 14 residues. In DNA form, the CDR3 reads TGTGCCAGCAGCGAGACAGGGGGCAAATGGCCCCAGCATTTT. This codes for CASSETGGKWPQHF.

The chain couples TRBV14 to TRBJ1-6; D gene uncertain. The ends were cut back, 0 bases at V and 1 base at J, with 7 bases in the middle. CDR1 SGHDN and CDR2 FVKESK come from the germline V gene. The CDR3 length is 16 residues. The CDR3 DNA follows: TGTGCCAGCAGCCAAGATCGGGGTTCCTATAATTCACCCCTCCACTTT. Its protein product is CASSQDRGSYNSPLHF. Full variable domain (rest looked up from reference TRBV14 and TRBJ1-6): EAGVTQFPSHSVIEKGQTVTLRCDPISGHDNLYWYRRVMGKEIKFLLHFVKESKQDESGMPNNRFLAERTGGTYSTLKVQPAELEDSGVYFCASSQDRGSYNSPLHFGNGTRLTVT.

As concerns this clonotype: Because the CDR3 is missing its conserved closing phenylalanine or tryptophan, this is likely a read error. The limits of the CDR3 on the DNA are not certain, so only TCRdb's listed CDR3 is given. This CDR3 reads CASSDGAGGVS. The chain uses TRBV2 and TRBJ1-1; the DNA was not used to check the table's D call, TRBD1. CDR1 SNHLY and CDR2 FYNNEI come from the germline V gene. The CDR3 is 11 residues long, ends included.